This T cell receptor (beta chain) was found in a study of T cell responses to AZD1222 COVID-19 vaccine. Study-wide points: All repertoire sampling was performed exclusively after the peak T cell response.

Points on this clone: The antigen is not known.

Method: immunoSEQ multiplex PCR; TCRdb's copy keeps in-frame clones and lacks some. The sample includes 110,000 to 150,000 clones, 93% seen only once; the top ten take 7.5% to 9.5%. The TCR originated in an adult in good health. This material consisted of peripheral blood, taken on day 0 of AZD1222 vaccination.

The CDR3 region is CASSQAVQSSYNSPLHF. The CDR3 DNA reads TGTGCCAGCAGCCAAGCGGTACAGAGCTCCTATAATTCACCCCTCCACTTT. The chain couples TRBV3-1 (or the pseudogene TRBV3-2) to TRBJ1-6; D remains unclear. Germline CDR1 reads LGHDT; CDR2 reads YNNKEL (reference sequence). The V gene lost 1 base and the J gene lost 0 bases, with 10 bases spanning the gap. The CDR3 runs to 17 residues.